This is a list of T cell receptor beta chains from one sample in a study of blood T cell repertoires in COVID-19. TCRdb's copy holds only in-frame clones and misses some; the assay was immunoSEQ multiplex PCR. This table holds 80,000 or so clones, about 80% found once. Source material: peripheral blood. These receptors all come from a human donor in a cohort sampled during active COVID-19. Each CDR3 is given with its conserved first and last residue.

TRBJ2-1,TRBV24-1,CATSDPTSGSYNEQFF
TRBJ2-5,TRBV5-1,CASSLQETQYF
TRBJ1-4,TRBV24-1,CATSDPQGGSEKLFF
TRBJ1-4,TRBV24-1,CATSDLGQGLANEKLFF
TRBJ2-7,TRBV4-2,CASSHGAGDGRPLSYEQYF
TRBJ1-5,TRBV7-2,CASSLGQSPQHF
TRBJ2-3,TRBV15,CATSRDYLASGASSTDTQYF
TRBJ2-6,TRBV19,CASSSRVPGANVLTF
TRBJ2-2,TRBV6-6,CASSVGQGPGELFF
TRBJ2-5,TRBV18,CASSPGGTSAQETQYF
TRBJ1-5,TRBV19,CATAGGRNQPQHF
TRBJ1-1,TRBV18,CASSPTGGNTEAFF
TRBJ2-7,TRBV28,CASSTGQGGLRGYYEQYF
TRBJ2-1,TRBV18,CASSPSSGYNEQFF
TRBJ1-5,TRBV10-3,CAISDQGREQPQHF
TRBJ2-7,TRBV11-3,CASSLEASFEQYF
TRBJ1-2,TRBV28,CASSPPSGGRDGYTF
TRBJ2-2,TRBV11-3,CASSLTGGGTGELFF
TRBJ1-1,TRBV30,CAWGAGGGQRAEAFF
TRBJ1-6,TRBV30,CAWSEAGNSPLHF
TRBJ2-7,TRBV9,CASSPPSDETSYEQYF
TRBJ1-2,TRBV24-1,CATSDRGTGGYGYTF
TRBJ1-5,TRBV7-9,CASSLGKGQPQHF
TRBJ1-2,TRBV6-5,CASRPTGEGHGYTF
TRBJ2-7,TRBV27,CASSPAARVNEQYF
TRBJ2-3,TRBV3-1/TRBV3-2,CASSQGRGTTQYF
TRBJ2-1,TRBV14,CASSHFDRVYNEQFF
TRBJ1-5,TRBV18,CASSPPRGPGSNQPQHF
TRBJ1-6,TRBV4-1,CASSQDKGLAYNSPLHF
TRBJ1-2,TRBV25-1,CASSAQTGYYGYTF
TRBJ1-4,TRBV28,CASSLGGQGDEKLFF
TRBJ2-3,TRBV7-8,CASSLGDGKGDTQYF
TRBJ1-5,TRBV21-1,CARPSTESFNWEGSNDQPQHF
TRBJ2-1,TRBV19,CASSIDPDRSNEQFF
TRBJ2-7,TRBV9,CASSVGLAGYEQYF
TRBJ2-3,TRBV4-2,CASSQEGGRGTDTQYF
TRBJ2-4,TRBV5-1,CASSSQGGKNIQYF
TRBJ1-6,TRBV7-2,CASSPEGTGGGSPLHF
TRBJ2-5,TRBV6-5,CASNRGVGETQYF
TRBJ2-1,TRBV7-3,CASSLTSYQSSYNEQFF